The 2 T cell receptor beta chains below all came from one sample that was sequenced in a study of sequential checkpoint blockade in melanoma. Here immunoSEQ multiplex PCR was the method, and the copy in TCRdb shows in-frame clones only, minus some. The sample holds some 5,100 clones, about 71% seen once. Regarding treatment: randomized to nivolumab then ipilimumab (arm A) or the reverse (arm B). Sample: CD8+ T cells sorted from blood (inferred from file names), taken from a patient given nivolumab and ipilimumab in sequence. These receptors all come from a human patient with melanoma. Some clones in this sample may be carry-over from other donors' samples.

This sequence joins TRBV6-1 and TRBJ2-5, with D perhaps matching TRBD1 (5 bases). Looked up from germline, CDR1 is MNHNS and CDR2 is SASEGT. The CDR3 is made up of 14 amino acids. V was pared by 2 bases and J by 3 bases, with 10 bases between. The CDR3 DNA sequence: TGTGCCAGCAGTGAAACGGTAGGGGAAGAGACCCAGTACTTC. Translated: CASSETVGEETQYF.

This chain uses TRBV6-5 with TRBJ2-7; no firm D call. Trimming left V 0 bases short and J 2 bases short, with 11 bases between. The CDR3 totals 15 residues. The germline V gene encodes CDR1 MNHEY and CDR2 SVGAGI. DNA of the CDR3: TGTGCCAGCAGTTACTCCGGCAGGCACACCTACGAGCAGTACTTC. Translating gives CASSYSGRHTYEQYF.